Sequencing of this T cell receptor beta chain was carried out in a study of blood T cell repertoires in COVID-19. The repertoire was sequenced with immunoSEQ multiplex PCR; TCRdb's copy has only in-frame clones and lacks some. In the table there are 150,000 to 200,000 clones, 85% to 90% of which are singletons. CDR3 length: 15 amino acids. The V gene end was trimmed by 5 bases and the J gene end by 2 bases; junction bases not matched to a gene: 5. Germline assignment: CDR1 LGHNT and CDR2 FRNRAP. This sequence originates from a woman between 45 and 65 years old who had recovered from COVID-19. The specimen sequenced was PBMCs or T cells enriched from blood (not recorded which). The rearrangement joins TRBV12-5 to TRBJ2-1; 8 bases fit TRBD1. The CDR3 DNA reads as TGTGCTAGTGGTAGCGGACAGGGAGCCTACAATGAGCAGTTCTTC. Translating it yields CASGSGQGAYNEQFF.